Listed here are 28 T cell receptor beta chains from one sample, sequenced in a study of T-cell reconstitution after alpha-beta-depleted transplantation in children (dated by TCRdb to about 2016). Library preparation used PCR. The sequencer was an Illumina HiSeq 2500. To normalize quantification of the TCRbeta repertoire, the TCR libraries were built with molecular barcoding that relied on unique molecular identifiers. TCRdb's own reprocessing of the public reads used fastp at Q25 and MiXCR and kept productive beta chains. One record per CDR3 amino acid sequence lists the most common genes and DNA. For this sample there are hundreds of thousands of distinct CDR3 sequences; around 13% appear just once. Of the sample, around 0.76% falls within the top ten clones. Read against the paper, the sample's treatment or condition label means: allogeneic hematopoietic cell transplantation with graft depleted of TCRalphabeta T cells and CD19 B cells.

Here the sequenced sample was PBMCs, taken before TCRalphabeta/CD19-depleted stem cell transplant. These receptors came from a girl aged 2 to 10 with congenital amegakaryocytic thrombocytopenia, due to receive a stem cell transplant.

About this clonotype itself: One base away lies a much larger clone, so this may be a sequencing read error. The CDR3 sequence: CASSLDRRQPQSF. CDR3 DNA sequence: TGTGCCAGCAGCTTAGATCGGAGGCAGCCGCAGTCCTTC. The genes are TRBV7-2 and TRBJ2-7; TRBD2 might be the D (5 bases). Germline-derived CDR1 and CDR2 are SGHTA and FQGNSA. This CDR3 spans 13 amino acids.

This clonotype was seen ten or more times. CDR3 in DNA: TGCGCCAGCAGCTTGGTCGGGCAGGGCTCCTACGAGCAGTACTTC. It specifies CASSLVGQGSYEQYF. The chain is built from TRBV5-1 and TRBJ2-7, with D possibly TRBD1 on 5 matching bases. The CDR3 sequence is 15 residues long. Germline V gives CDR1 SGHRS, CDR2 YFSETQ. Trimming left V 0 bases short and J 0 bases short, with 10 bases between.

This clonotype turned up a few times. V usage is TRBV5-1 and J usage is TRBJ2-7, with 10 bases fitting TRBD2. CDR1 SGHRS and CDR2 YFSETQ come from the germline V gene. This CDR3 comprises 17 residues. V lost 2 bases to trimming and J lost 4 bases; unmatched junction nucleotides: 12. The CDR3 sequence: CASSLGFRNSGRYEQYF. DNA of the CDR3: TGCGCCAGCAGCTTAGGATTCAGGAATAGCGGGAGGTACGAGCAGTACTTC. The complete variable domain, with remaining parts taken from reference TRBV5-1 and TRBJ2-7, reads KAGVTQTPRYLIKTRGQQVTLSCSPISGHRSVSWYQQTPGQGLQFLFEYFSETQRNKGNFPGRFSGRQFSNSRSEMNVSTLELGDSALYLCASSLGFRNSGRYEQYFGPGTRLTVT.

The CDR3 region is CASSKGGCFF. The DNA for the CDR3 is TGTGCCAGCTCGAAAGGAGGGTGTTTCTTT. The chain uses TRBV12-3 or TRBV12-4 and TRBJ1-1; D not certain. V was cut by 8 bases and J by 13 bases, with 14 bases left in between. This CDR3 has 10 amino acids.

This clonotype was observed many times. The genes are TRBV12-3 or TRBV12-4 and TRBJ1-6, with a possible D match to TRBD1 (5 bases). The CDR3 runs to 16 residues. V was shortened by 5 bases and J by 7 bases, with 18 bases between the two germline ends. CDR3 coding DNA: TGTGCCAGCAGTCCCCCGGGGGGAGAGAGGAATTCACCCCTCCACTTT. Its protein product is CASSPPGGERNSPLHF.

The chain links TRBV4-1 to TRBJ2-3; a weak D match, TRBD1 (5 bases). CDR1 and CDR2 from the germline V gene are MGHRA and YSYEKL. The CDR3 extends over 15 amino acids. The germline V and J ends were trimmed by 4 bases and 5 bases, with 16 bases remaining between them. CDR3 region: CASSRLRQGLDTQYF. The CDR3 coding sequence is TGCGCCAGCAGCCGACTCCGTCAGGGTTTAGATACGCAGTATTTT.

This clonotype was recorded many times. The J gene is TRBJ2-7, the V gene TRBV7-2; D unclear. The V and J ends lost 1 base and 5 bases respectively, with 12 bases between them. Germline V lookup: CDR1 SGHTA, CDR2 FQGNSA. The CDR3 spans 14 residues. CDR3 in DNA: TGTGCCAGCAGCTTAGGGTATCTGGTTGACGAGCAGTACTTC. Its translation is CASSLGYLVDEQYF.

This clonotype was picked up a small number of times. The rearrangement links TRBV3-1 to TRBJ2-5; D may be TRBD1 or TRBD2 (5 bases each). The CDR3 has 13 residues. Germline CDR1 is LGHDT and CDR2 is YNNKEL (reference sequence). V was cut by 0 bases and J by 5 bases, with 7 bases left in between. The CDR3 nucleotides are TGTGCCAGCAGCCAAGAAGGGGACGAGACCCAGTACTTC. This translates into CASSQEGDETQYF.

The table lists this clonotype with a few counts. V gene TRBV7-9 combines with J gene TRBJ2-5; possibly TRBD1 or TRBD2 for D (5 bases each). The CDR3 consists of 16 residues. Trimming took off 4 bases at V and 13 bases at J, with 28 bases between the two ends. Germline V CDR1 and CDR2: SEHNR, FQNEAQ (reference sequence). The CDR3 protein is CASSSWDPLKLNERYF. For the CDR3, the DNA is TGTGCCAGCAGCTCTTGGGACCCTCTCAAGCTAAACGAACGGTACTTC. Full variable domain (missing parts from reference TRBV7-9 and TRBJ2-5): DTGVSQNPRHKITKRGQNVTFRCDPISEHNRLYWYRQTLGQGPEFLTYFQNEAQLEKSRLLSDRFSAERPKGSFSTLEIQRTEQGDSAMYLCASSSWDPLKLNERYFGPGTRLLVL.

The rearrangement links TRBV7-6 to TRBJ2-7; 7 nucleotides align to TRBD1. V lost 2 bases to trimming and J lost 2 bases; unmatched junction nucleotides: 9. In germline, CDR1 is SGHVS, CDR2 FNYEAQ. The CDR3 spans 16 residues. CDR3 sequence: CASSLFYSQGAYEQYF. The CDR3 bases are TGTGCCAGCAGCTTATTTTATAGTCAGGGGGCCTACGAGCAGTACTTC.

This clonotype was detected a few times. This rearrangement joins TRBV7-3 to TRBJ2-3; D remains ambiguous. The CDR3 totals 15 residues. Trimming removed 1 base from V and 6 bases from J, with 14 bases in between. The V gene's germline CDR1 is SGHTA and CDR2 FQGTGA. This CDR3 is CASSLMGTAVDTQYF. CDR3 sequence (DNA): TGTGCCAGCAGCTTAATGGGTACTGCCGTGGATACGCAGTATTTT.

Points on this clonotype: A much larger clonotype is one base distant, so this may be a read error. The CDR3 nucleotides are TGCAGCGGCGTCAGGGGCGGGGAGCTGTTTTTT. Encoded protein: CSGVRGGELFF. The chain recombines TRBV29-1 with TRBJ2-2, with D possibly being TRBD1 (6 bases). CDR1 and CDR2 (germline): SQVTM, ANQGSEA. With 7 bases removed from V and 7 bases from J, the gap between germline ends came to 10 bases. The CDR3 contains 11 residues.

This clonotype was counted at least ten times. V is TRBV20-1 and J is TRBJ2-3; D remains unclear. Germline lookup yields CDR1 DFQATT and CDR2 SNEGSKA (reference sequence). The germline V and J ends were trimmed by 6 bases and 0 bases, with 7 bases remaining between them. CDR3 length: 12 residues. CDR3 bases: TGCAGTGCGGCAGAAAGCACAGATACGCAGTATTTT. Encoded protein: CSAAESTDTQYF.

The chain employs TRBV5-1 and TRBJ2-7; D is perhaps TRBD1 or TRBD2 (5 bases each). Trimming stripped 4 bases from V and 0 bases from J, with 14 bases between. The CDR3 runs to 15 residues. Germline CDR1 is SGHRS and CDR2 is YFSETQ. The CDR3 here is CASSPGDAASYEQYF. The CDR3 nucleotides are TGCGCCAGCAGCCCCGGGGACGCAGCCTCCTACGAGCAGTACTTC.

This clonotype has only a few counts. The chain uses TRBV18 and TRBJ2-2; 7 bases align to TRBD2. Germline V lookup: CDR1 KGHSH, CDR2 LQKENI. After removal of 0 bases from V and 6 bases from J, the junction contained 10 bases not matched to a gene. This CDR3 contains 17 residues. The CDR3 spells CASSPPRAGVSPGELFF. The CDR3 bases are TGTGCCAGCTCACCACCGAGGGCGGGAGTATCCCCCGGGGAGCTGTTTTTT.

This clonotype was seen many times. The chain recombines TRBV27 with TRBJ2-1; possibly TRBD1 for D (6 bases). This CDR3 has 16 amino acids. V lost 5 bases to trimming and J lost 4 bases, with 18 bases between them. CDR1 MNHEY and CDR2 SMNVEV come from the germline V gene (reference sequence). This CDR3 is CASSPWDTGSYNEQFF. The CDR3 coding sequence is TGTGCCAGCAGTCCTTGGGACACTGGTTCATACAATGAGCAGTTCTTC.

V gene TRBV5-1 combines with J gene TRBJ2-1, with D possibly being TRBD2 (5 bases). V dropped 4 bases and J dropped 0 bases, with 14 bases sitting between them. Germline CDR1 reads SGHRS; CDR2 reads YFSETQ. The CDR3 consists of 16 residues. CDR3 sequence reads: CASSLERVRSYNEQFF. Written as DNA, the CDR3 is TGCGCCAGCAGCCTAGAGAGGGTTCGCTCCTACAATGAGCAGTTCTTC.

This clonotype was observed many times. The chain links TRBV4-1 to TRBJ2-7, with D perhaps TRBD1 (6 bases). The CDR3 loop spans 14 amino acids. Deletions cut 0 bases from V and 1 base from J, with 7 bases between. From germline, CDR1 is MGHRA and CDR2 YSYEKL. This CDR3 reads CASSQEGTSYEQYF. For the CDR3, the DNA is TGCGCCAGCAGCCAAGAGGGGACATCCTACGAGCAGTACTTC.

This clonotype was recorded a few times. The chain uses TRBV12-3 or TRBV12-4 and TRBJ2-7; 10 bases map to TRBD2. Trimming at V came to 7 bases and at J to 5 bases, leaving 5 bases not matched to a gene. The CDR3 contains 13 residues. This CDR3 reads CASNVAGGHEQYF. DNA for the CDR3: TGTGCCAGCAATGTAGCGGGAGGCCACGAGCAGTACTTC.

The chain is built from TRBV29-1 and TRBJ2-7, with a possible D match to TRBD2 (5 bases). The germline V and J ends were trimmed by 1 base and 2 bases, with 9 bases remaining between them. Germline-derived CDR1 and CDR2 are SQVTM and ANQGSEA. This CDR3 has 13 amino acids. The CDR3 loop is CSVEGSSTYEQYF. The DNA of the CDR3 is TGCAGCGTTGAAGGATCTAGCACCTACGAGCAGTACTTC.

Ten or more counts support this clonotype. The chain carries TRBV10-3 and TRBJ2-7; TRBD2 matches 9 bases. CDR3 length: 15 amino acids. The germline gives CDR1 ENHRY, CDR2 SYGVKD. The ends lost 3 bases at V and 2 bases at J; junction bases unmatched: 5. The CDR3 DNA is TGTGCCATCAGTGACCCGGGACTAGCCGCCTACGAGCAGTACTTC. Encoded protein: CAISDPGLAAYEQYF.

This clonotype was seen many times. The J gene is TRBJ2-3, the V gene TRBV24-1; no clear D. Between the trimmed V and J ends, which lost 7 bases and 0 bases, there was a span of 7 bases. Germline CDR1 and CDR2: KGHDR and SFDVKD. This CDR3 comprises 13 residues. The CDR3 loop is CATRDSSTDTQYF. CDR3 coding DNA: TGTGCCACCAGAGACTCCAGCACAGATACGCAGTATTTT.

CDR3 in DNA: TGCAGTGCTGAGCCCTGGGACAGAAACACTGAAGCTTTCTTT. Translated, it gives CSAEPWDRNTEAFF. This chain joins TRBV20-1 and TRBJ1-1; 7 bases line up with TRBD1. This CDR3 contains 14 residues. The V gene end was trimmed by 5 bases and the J gene end by 2 bases; junction bases not matched to a gene: 8. Germline-derived CDR1 and CDR2 are DFQATT and SNEGSKA (reference sequence).

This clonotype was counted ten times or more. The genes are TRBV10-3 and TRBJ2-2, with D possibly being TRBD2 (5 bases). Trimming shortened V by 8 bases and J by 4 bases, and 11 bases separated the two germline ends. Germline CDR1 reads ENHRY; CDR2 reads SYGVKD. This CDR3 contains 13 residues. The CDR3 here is CAIGLDSTGELFF. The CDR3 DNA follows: TGTGCCATCGGCCTGGACTCCACCGGGGAGCTGTTTTTT.

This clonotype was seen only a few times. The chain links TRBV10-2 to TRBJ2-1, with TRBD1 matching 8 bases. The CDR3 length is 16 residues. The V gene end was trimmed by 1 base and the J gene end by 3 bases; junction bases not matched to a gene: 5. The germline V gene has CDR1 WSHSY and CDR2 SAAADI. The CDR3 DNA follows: TGCGCCAGCAGTGAGTATCGGACAGGGTTCTACAATGAGCAGTTCTTC. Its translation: CASSEYRTGFYNEQFF.

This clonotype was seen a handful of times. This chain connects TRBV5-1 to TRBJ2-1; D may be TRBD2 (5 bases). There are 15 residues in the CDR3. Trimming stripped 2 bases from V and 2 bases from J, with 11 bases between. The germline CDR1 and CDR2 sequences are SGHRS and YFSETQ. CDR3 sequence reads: CASSFLLGPYNEQFF. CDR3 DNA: TGCGCCAGCAGCTTTTTACTAGGTCCCTACAATGAGCAGTTCTTC.

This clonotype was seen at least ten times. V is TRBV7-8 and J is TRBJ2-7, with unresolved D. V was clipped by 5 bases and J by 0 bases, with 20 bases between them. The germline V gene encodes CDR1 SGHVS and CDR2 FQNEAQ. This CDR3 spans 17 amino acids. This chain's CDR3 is CASSLPFDQLSSYEQYF. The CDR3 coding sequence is TGTGCCAGCAGCCTTCCATTCGACCAGTTATCCTCCTACGAGCAGTACTTC.

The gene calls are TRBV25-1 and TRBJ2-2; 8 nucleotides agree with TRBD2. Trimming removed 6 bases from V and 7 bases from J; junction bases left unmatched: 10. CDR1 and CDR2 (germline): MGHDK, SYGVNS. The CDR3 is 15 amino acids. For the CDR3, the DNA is TGTGCCAGCAGGGAGTCGGCGGGAGGAGTCGGGGAGCTGTTTTTT. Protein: CASRESAGGVGELFF.